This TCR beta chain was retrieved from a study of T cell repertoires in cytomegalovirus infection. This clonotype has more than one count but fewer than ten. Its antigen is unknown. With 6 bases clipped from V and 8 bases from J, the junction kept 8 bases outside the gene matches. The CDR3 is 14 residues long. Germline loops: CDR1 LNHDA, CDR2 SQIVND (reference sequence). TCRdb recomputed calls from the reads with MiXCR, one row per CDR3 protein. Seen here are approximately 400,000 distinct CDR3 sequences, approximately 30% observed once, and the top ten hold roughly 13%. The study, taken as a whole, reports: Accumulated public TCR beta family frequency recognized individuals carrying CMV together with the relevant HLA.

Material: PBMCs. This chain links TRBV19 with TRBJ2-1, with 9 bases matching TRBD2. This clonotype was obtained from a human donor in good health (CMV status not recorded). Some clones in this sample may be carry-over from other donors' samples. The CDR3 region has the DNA TGTGCCAGTAGGGAAGCGGGGGGCGGGGATGAGCAGTTCTTC. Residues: CASREAGGGDEQFF.